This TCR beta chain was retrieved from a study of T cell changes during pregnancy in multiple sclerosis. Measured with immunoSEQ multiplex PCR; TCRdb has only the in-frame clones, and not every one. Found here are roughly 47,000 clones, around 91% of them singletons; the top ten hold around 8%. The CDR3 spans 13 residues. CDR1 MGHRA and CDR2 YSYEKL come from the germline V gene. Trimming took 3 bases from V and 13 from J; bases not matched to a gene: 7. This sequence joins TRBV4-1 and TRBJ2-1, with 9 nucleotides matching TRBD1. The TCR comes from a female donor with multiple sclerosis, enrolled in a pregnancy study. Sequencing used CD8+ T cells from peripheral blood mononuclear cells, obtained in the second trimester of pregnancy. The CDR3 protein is CASSQTTGGYQFF. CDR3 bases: TGCGCCAGCAGCCAGACGACAGGGGGTTATCAGTTCTTC.